The 9 T cell receptor beta chains reported below all come from one sample, sequenced in a study of cytomegalovirus exposure and HLA in healthy donors. Use of 60 Vbeta and 13 Jbeta primers characterized the PCR. The protocol was immunoSEQ multiplex PCR, while the TCRdb copy is restricted to in-frame clones and leaves out a portion. The sample contains more than 200,000 clones, more than 60% of which appear only once. Sequences were obtained from PBMCs. The receptors here all came from a man aged 35-49 years in good health and CMV-seronegative.

The chain joins TRBV4-1 to TRBJ2-7; 11 bases agree with TRBD2. The V and J ends lost 4 bases and 4 bases, in that order; junction bases with no gene match: 9. The CDR3 has 16 amino acids. Germline values: CDR1 MGHRA, CDR2 YSYEKL. The CDR3: CASSLGTSGGFYEQYF. The DNA for the CDR3 is TGCGCCAGCAGCCTCGGGACTAGCGGTGGCTTTTACGAGCAGTACTTC.

A single count supports this clone. This chain connects TRBV15 to TRBJ1-1; D unclear. This CDR3 has 15 amino acids. Per germline, CDR1 LNHNV and CDR2 YYDKDF (reference sequence). The V and J ends lost 2 bases and 1 base respectively, with 11 bases between them. CDR3 nucleotide sequence: TGTGCCACCAGCAGACCCCCCGCCGGGAACACTGAAGCTTTCTTT. Translation: CATSRPPAGNTEAFF.

V is TRBV19 and J is TRBJ1-1; TRBD1 agrees at 12 bases. Germline CDR1 is LNHDA and CDR2 is SQIVND (reference sequence). V shed 6 bases, J shed 4 bases, and the junction held 3 bases outside the gene matches. This CDR3 comprises 14 residues. Here the CDR3 reads CASRGTGGGTEAFF. Here the CDR3 DNA reads TGTGCCAGTAGAGGGACAGGGGGCGGCACTGAAGCTTTCTTT.

The chain recombines TRBV27 with TRBJ2-2, with D hard to call. CDR1 is MNHEY and CDR2 is SMNVEV in the germline V gene (reference sequence). V gave up 3 bases and J gave up 6 bases, with 2 bases separating them. The CDR3 runs 11 residues. As DNA, the CDR3 is TGTGCCAGCAGTTTCTCCGGGGAGCTGTTTTTT. Translation gives CASSFSGELFF.

This chain joins TRBV7-9 and TRBJ2-7, with TRBD2 as a possible D gene (5 bases). The germline V gene has CDR1 SEHNR and CDR2 FQNEAQ (reference sequence). Trimming took off 1 base at V and 5 bases at J, with 9 bases between the two ends. This CDR3 comprises 13 residues. The CDR3 spells CASSLGGLHEQYF. DNA for the CDR3: TGTGCCAGCAGCTTAGGAGGGTTGCACGAGCAGTACTTC.

J is TRBJ2-1 and V is TRBV7-8; a possible D gene is TRBD2 (7 bases). Trimming pared 5 bases from V and 12 bases from J, leaving 14 bases between. The CDR3 sequence is 12 residues long. Per the germline V gene, CDR1 is SGHVS and CDR2 is FQNEAQ. This chain's CDR3 is CASSRSGGRQFF. CDR3 nucleotide sequence: TGTGCCAGCAGCCGGTCGGGGGGCCGGCAGTTCTTC.

This chain uses TRBV6-1 with TRBJ1-5; D unclear. The ends were cut back, 5 bases at V and 9 bases at J, with 14 bases in the middle. Per germline, CDR1 MNHNS and CDR2 SASEGT. The CDR3 sequence is 13 residues long. CDR3 in DNA: TGTGCCAGCAGTTTAGACGCGTCAGGGCCCCAGCATTTT. Protein product: CASSLDASGPQHF.

The chain recombines TRBV27 with TRBJ2-5; no definite D call. The CDR3 is 13 residues long. The germline V gene has CDR1 MNHEY and CDR2 SMNVEV (reference sequence). V lost 2 bases and J 2 bases, leaving 6 bases between the germline ends. The CDR3 nucleotides are TGTGCCAGCAGTTTAGTTTATCAAGAGACCCAGTACTTC. It yields the protein CASSLVYQETQYF.

V gene TRBV5-6 combines with J gene TRBJ2-7, with 9 bases matching TRBD1. This CDR3 contains 15 residues. The trim removed 3 bases at V and 1 base at J, leaving 5 bases unmatched. Germline CDR1 SGHDT, CDR2 YYEEEE. The CDR3 reads CASSSAGTGSYEQYF. Written as DNA, the CDR3 is TGTGCCAGCAGCTCTGCCGGGACAGGGTCCTACGAGCAGTACTTC.